One T cell receptor (beta chain) is described in this entry. These data are taken from a study of T cell changes during pregnancy in multiple sclerosis. Profiled with immunoSEQ multiplex PCR; TCRdb holds only in-frame clones, not every one. The sample holds roughly 100,000 clones, 90% seen once. V was pared by 1 base and J by 3 bases, with 3 bases of the junction left unmatched. This CDR3 contains 15 residues. Germline CDR1 reads LNHNV; CDR2 reads YYDKDF (reference sequence). The specimen comprised peripheral blood, sampled in the second trimester of pregnancy. V is TRBV15 and J is TRBJ2-3, with 8 bases fitting TRBD2. This TCR derives from a female donor in good health, enrolled as a control in a pregnancy study. CDR3 region: CATSRVTSGTDTQYF. The CDR3 coding sequence is TGTGCCACCAGCAGAGTAACTAGCGGAACAGATACGCAGTATTTT.